Presented here are 26 T cell receptor beta chains from one specimen sequenced in a study of cytomegalovirus exposure and HLA in healthy donors. PCR involved 60 Vbeta and 13 Jbeta primers. Method: immunoSEQ multiplex PCR; TCRdb's copy keeps in-frame clones and lacks some. Of some 190,000 clones in the sample, about 86% are singletons; the top ten hold around 0.3%. Sequencing used PBMCs. The receptors were gathered from a woman younger than 45 in good health and CMV-seronegative.

The chain recombines TRBV7-6 with TRBJ2-7, with TRBD1 matching 9 bases. The V gene end was trimmed by 4 bases and the J gene end by 1 base; junction bases not matched to a gene: 5. This CDR3 is 15 amino acids long. Per the germline V gene, CDR1 is SGHVS and CDR2 is FNYEAQ. The CDR3 region is CASSSPGQGSYEQYF. CDR3 DNA: TGTGCCAGCAGCTCACCGGGACAGGGTTCCTACGAGCAGTACTTC. The full variable domain, its missing parts supplied by reference TRBV7-6 and TRBJ2-7, is GAGVSQSPRYKVTKRGQDVALRCDPISGHVSLYWYRQALGQGPEFLTYFNYEAQQDKSGLPNDRFSAERPEGSISTLTIQRTEQRDSAMYRCASSSPGQGSYEQYFGPGTRLTVT.

The chain combines TRBV29-1 with TRBJ1-2; a possible D gene is TRBD1 (6 bases). Germline V gene data show CDR1 as SQVTM and CDR2 as ANQGSEA. V lost 4 bases and J lost 3, with 15 bases in between. This CDR3 contains 14 residues. This chain's CDR3 is CSVVATGWDYGYTF. The DNA for the CDR3 is TGCAGCGTTGTGGCGACAGGTTGGGACTATGGCTACACCTTC. Full variable domain (missing parts from reference TRBV29-1 and TRBJ1-2): SAVISQKPSRDICQRGTSLTIQCQVDSQVTMMFWYRQQPGQSLTLIATANQGSEATYESGFVIDKFPISRPNLTFSTLTVSNMSPEDSSIYLCSVVATGWDYGYTFGSGTRLTVV.

The V gene is TRBV28, the J gene TRBJ1-5, with D uncertain. Germline V gene lookup returns CDR1 MDHEN and CDR2 SYDVKM. V lost 8 bases and J 0 bases, leaving 11 bases between the germline ends. The CDR3 loop spans 14 amino acids. Written as DNA, the CDR3 is TGTGCCAGCGCCCCCCCGGTTAGCAATCAGCCCCAGCATTTT. It encodes CASAPPVSNQPQHF.

The chain is built from TRBV19 and TRBJ2-7; TRBD1 matches 9 bases. V lost 3 bases and J lost 6; bases outside the gene matches: 6. The CDR3 is 14 residues long. Germline CDR1 LNHDA, CDR2 SQIVND (reference sequence). The CDR3 DNA is TGTGCCAGTAGTATCTTGGGACAGGGCGCCGAGCAGTACTTC. Amino acids: CASSILGQGAEQYF.

This clone was detected once. The chain recombines TRBV6-1 with TRBJ1-5; weak D call: TRBD1 (5 bases). V dropped 2 bases and J dropped 3 bases, with 14 bases sitting between them. This CDR3 comprises 16 residues. Germline-derived CDR1 and CDR2 are MNHNS and SASEGT. The chain's CDR3 is CASSELGGTSNQPQHF. In nucleotides, the CDR3 is TGTGCCAGCAGTGAATTGGGGGGGACCTCCAATCAGCCCCAGCATTTT.

The chain couples TRBV7-2 to TRBJ2-3; D gene unclear. Germline CDR1 and CDR2: SGHTA and FQGNSA. There are 15 residues in the CDR3. V gave up 5 bases and J gave up 3 bases, with 15 bases separating them. The CDR3 DNA sequence: TGTGCCAGCAGCACACAGACACTGGGTACAGATACGCAGTATTTT. Its protein product is CASSTQTLGTDTQYF. The variable domain in full, completed from reference TRBV7-2 and TRBJ2-3, reads GAGVSQSPSNKVTEKGKDVELRCDPISGHTALYWYRQSLGQGLEFLIYFQGNSAPDKSGLPSDRFSAERTGGSVSTLTIQRTQQEDSAVYLCASSTQTLGTDTQYFGPGTRLTVL.

V usage is TRBV5-4 and J usage is TRBJ2-6; D remains unclear. This CDR3 has 15 amino acids. The ends were cut back, 0 bases at V and 2 bases at J, with 6 bases in the middle. CDR1 and CDR2 (germline): SGHNT, YYREEE (reference sequence). The CDR3 loop reads CASSLGQAGANVLTF. CDR3 in DNA: TGTGCCAGCAGCTTGGGGCAGGCTGGGGCCAACGTCCTGACTTTC.

V gene TRBV5-1 combines with J gene TRBJ2-2; D may be TRBD1 (6 bases). Germline CDR1 SGHRS, CDR2 YFSETQ. The ends were cut back, 4 bases at V and 1 base at J, with 8 bases in the middle. The CDR3 covers 14 residues. The CDR3 DNA follows: TGCGCCAGCAGCAAGGACAGGAACACCGGGGAGCTGTTTTTT. Translating it yields CASSKDRNTGELFF.

The chain has TRBV27 and TRBJ2-7; D remains unclear. This CDR3 has 13 amino acids. In germline, CDR1 is MNHEY, CDR2 SMNVEV (reference sequence). Trimming cost V 2 bases and J 4 bases, with 9 bases left between them. CDR3 in amino acids: CASSLGVKYEQYF. As DNA, the CDR3 is TGTGCCAGCAGTTTAGGAGTAAAGTACGAGCAGTACTTC.

The chain couples TRBV6-5 to TRBJ2-7, with D perhaps TRBD1 (6 bases). V was shortened by 0 bases and J by 3 bases, with 15 bases between the two germline ends. From germline, CDR1 is MNHEY and CDR2 SVGAGI. The CDR3 is 16 amino acids. As DNA, the CDR3 is TGTGCCAGCAGTTACTCGATAGGGACAAACTTCTACGAGCAGTACTTC. Amino acid sequence: CASSYSIGTNFYEQYF.

This chain joins TRBV5-6 and TRBJ2-2; D is unclear. Germline V gene lookup returns CDR1 SGHDT and CDR2 YYEEEE. This CDR3 contains 17 residues. The V gene lost 0 bases and the J gene lost 2 bases, with 14 bases spanning the gap. The CDR3 DNA is TGTGCCAGCAGCTTGGACAGTTACACGTTAAACACCGGGGAGCTGTTTTTT. Its translation: CASSLDSYTLNTGELFF.

In this sample, this clone turned up once. The CDR3 DNA is TGTGCCAGCAGCTTAGACTCGGATACGCAGTATTTT. It is translated as CASSLDSDTQYF. This rearrangement joins TRBV7-9 to TRBJ2-3; D not resolved. This CDR3 is built from 12 residues. Trimming stripped 1 base from V and 6 bases from J, with 5 bases between. In germline, CDR1 is SEHNR, CDR2 FQNEAQ (reference sequence).

The chain couples TRBV28 to TRBJ2-1, with TRBD2 matching 10 bases. CDR3 length: 17 amino acids. J lost 0 bases, V lost 5 bases, and 7 bases had no gene match. CDR1 and CDR2 (germline): MDHEN, SYDVKM. The CDR3 is CASSPRTSGYSYNEQFF. The CDR3 coding sequence is TGTGCCAGCAGTCCTAGGACTAGCGGATACTCCTACAATGAGCAGTTCTTC.

The chain couples TRBV18 to TRBJ2-1, with 9 bases lining up with TRBD1. Germline lookup yields CDR1 KGHSH and CDR2 LQKENI. V shed 2 bases, J shed 8 bases, and the junction held 7 bases outside the gene matches. The CDR3 has 15 amino acids. The chain's CDR3 is CASSPRQGDRDEQFF. The CDR3 DNA is TGTGCCAGCTCACCAAGACAGGGGGACAGGGATGAGCAGTTCTTC.

The V call is TRBV4-2, the J call TRBJ2-1, with 7 bases lining up with TRBD2. CDR3 length: 13 residues. The ends lost 6 bases at V and 6 bases at J; junction bases unmatched: 5. Germline CDR1 reads LGHNA; CDR2 reads YNFKEQ. Here the CDR3 DNA reads TGTGCCAGCAGAAAGCCGGGGGGCAATGAGCAGTTCTTC. Encoded protein: CASRKPGGNEQFF.

This clone was seen a handful of times. The CDR3 DNA follows: TGTGCCAGCAGCCAAGAGTCAACTAACTATGGCTACACCTTC. Translation: CASSQESTNYGYTF. The chain couples TRBV4-2 to TRBJ1-2; D not resolved. Trimming took off 0 bases at V and 0 bases at J, with 5 bases between the two ends. CDR3 length: 14 amino acids. Germline loops: CDR1 LGHNA, CDR2 YNFKEQ.

This CDR3 is CASRYQGGYEQYF. DNA for the CDR3: TGTGCCAGCAGGTATCAGGGCGGTTACGAGCAGTACTTC. The genes are TRBV6-1 and TRBJ2-7, with D tentatively TRBD1 (5 bases). The ends were cut back, 6 bases at V and 4 bases at J, with 13 bases in the middle. The CDR3 is 13 amino acids. CDR1 MNHNS and CDR2 SASEGT come from the germline V gene.

This clone has a handful of counts. The chain carries TRBV7-2 and TRBJ2-3; the match to TRBD2 covers 11 bases. Trimming removed 5 bases from V and 6 bases from J; junction bases left unmatched: 4. CDR1 SGHTA and CDR2 FQGNSA come from the germline V gene. This CDR3 contains 14 residues. CDR3 sequence reads: CASSPGTSGDTQYF. Written as DNA, the CDR3 is TGTGCCAGCAGCCCCGGGACTAGCGGTGATACGCAGTATTTT.

The gene calls are TRBV30 and TRBJ1-2; tentatively, D is TRBD1 (5 bases). Trimming took 0 bases from V and 7 from J, leaving 6 bases between them. The CDR3 runs 11 residues. CDR1 is GTSNPN and CDR2 is SVGIG in the germline V gene (reference sequence). The CDR3 DNA reads TGTGCCTGGAGTGTAGGGGTTGGCTACACCTTC. This codes for CAWSVGVGYTF.

In this sample, this clone turned up a few times. The sample carries other DNA sequences with the same CDR3. CDR3: CASSLEGGGTDTQYF. In DNA form, the CDR3 reads TGCGCCAGCAGCTTGGAGGGGGGGGGCACAGATACGCAGTATTTT. The V and J genes are TRBV5-1 and TRBJ2-3, with D possibly TRBD2 on 7 matching bases. This CDR3 region has 15 residues. Germline V gene sequence: CDR1 SGHRS, CDR2 YFSETQ. The V and J ends lost 0 bases and 1 base respectively, with 9 bases between them.

The rearrangement joins TRBV7-9 to TRBJ2-2; 11 bases are a match to TRBD1. CDR1 and CDR2 (germline): SEHNR, FQNEAQ (reference sequence). The CDR3 totals 13 residues. Germline trimming cut 9 bases from V and 4 bases from J; bases unmatched to any gene: 1. This CDR3 reads CARGQGVTGELFF. In DNA, the CDR3 is TGTGCCAGGGGACAGGGGGTCACCGGGGAGCTGTTTTTT.

The chain recombines TRBV5-1 with TRBJ2-5; 7 bases map to TRBD2. The tail of the sequence fits TRBJ2-7 better, so the J call may be wrong. Looked up from germline, CDR1 is SGHRS and CDR2 is YFSETQ. The CDR3 spans 16 residues. In nucleotides, the CDR3 is TGCGCCAGCAGCTTGGCTCCCTTAAGGCGGGAGAACGAGCAGTACTTC. This gives the protein CASSLAPLRRENEQYF.

This rearrangement joins TRBV4-2 to TRBJ1-4; D is ambiguous. Germline-derived CDR1 and CDR2 are LGHNA and YNFKEQ. The CDR3 contains 14 residues. Trimming shortened V by 1 base and J by 8 bases, and 11 bases separated the two germline ends. CDR3: CASSQAWAEEKLFF. Here the CDR3 DNA reads TGTGCCAGCAGCCAAGCGTGGGCAGAAGAAAAACTGTTTTTT.

The V call is TRBV5-4, the J call TRBJ2-3, with a possible D match to TRBD2 (6 bases). Trimming took off 4 bases at V and 0 bases at J, with 12 bases between the two ends. The CDR3 is 15 residues long. The germline gives CDR1 SGHNT, CDR2 YYREEE (reference sequence). The CDR3 reads CASSPVGGSTDTQYF. The CDR3 bases are TGTGCCAGCAGCCCCGTCGGGGGAAGCACAGATACGCAGTATTTT.

CDR3 coding DNA: TGTGCCAGTAGTTGGACGGGCGGGAGGGAGGAGCAGTACTTC. As protein: CASSWTGGREEQYF. The chain employs TRBV19 and TRBJ2-7, with TRBD2 matching over 9 bases. Germline CDR1 LNHDA, CDR2 SQIVND (reference sequence). The CDR3 sequence is 14 residues long. Germline trimming cut 5 bases from V and 7 bases from J; bases unmatched to any gene: 9.

The genes are TRBV27 and TRBJ2-2; D is undetermined. Germline assignment: CDR1 MNHEY and CDR2 SMNVEV (reference sequence). V lost 3 bases and J lost 1, with 9 bases in between. This CDR3 has 15 residues. In DNA, the CDR3 is TGTGCCAGCAGTTTTTCGCGTCGGAACACCGGGGAGCTGTTTTTT. Its protein product is CASSFSRRNTGELFF.